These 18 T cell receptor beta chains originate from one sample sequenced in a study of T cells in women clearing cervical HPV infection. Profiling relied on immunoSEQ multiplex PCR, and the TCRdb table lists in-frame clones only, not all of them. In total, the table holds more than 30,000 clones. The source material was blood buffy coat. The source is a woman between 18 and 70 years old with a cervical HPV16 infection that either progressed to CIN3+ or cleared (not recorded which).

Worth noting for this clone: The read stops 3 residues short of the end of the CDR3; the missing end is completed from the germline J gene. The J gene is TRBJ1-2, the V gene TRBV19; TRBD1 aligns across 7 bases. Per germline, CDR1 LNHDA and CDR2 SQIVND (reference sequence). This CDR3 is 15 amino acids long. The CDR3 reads CASSISLGTAYDYTF. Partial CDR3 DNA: TGTGCCAGTAGTATTTCCCTCGGGACAGCGTACGAC.

This CDR3 is CSATGTNAQYF. The CDR3 DNA, read in part, is TGCAGTGCCACCGGGACAAATGCG. The genes are TRBV20-1 and TRBJ2-3; possibly TRBD1 for D (6 bases). Coverage ceases 3 residues before the CDR3 finishes, and the germline J gene fills in the end. The CDR3 runs to 11 residues. Germline loops: CDR1 DFQATT, CDR2 SNEGSKA (reference sequence).

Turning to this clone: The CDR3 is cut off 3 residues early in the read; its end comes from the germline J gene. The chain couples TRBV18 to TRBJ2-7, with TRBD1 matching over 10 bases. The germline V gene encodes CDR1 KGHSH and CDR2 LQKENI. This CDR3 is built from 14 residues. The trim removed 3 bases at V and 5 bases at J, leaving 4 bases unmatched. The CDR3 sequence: CASSPGTGEDEQYF. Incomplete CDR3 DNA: TGTGCCAGCTCACCCGGGACAGGGGAGGACGAG.

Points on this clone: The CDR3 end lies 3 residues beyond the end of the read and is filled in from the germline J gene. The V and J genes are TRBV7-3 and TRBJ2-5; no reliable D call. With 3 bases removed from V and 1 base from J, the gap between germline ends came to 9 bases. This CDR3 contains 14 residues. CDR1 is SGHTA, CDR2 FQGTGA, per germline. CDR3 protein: CASSLKASQETQYF. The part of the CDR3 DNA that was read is TGTGCCAGCAGCTTGAAAGCCTCCCAAGAGACC.

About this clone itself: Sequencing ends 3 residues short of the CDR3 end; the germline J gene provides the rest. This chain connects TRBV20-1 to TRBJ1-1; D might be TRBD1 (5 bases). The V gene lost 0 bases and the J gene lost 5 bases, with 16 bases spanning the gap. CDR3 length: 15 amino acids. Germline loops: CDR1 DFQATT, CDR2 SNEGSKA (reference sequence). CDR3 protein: CSAREWSREGTEAFF. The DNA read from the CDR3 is TGCAGTGCTAGAGAATGGTCCCGAGAGGGGACTGAA.

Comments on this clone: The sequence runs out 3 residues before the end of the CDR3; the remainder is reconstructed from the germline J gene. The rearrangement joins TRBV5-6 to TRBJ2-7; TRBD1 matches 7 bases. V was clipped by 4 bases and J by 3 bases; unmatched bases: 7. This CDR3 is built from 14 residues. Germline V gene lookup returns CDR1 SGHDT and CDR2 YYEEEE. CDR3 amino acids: CASSPQTGFYEQYF. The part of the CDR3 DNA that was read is TGTGCCAGCAGCCCGCAGACAGGGTTCTACGAG.

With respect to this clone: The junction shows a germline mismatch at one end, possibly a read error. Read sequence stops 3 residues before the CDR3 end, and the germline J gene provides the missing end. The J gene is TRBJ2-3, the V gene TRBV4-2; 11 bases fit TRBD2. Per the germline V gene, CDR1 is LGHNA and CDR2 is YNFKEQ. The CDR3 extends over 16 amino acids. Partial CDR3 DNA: TGCGCCAGCAGCCAGGATCTAGCGGGGGGAATCTATACG. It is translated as CASSQDLAGGIYT. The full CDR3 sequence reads CASSQDLAGGIYTQYF.

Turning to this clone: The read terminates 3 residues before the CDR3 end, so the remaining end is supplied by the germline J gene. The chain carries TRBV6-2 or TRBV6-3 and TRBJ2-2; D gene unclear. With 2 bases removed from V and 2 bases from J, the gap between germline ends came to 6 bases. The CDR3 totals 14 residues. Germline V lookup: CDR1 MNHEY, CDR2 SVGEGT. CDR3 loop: CASSYRLNTGELFF. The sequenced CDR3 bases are TGTGCCAGCAGTTACAGGCTCAACACCGGGGAG.

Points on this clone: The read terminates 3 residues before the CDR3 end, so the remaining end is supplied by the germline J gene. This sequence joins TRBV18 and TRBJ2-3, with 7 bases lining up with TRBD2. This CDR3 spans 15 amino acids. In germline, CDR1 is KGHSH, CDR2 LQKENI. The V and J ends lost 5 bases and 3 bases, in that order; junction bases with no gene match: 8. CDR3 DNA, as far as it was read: TGTGCCAGCTCAGCAAGCGGGACCCCGACAGATACG. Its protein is CASSASGTPTDT. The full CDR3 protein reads CASSASGTPTDTQYF.

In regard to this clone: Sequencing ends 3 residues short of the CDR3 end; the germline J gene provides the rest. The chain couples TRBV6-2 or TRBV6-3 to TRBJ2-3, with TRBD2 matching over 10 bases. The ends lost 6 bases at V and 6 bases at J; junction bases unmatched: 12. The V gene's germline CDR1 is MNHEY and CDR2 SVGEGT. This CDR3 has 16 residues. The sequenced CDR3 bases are TGTGCCAGCAGCCGCGGGACTAGCGTTCTGGGGGATACG. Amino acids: CASSRGTSVLGDT. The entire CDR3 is CASSRGTSVLGDTQYF.

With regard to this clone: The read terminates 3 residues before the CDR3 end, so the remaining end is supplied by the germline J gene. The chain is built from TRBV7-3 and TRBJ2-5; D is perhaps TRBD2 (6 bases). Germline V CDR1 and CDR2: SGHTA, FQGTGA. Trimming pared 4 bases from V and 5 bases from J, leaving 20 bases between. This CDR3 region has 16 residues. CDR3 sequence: CASSYSRRGLGETQYF. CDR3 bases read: TGTGCCAGCAGCTACTCCCGTAGGGGACTGGGCGAGACC.

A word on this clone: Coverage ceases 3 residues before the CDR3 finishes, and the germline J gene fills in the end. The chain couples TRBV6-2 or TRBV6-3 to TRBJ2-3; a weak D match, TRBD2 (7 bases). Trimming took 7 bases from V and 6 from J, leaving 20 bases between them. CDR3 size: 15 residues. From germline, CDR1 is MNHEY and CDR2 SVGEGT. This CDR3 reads CASTEGGARVDTQYF. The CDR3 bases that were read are TGTGCCAGCACCGAGGGGGGGGCTAGGGTTGATACG.

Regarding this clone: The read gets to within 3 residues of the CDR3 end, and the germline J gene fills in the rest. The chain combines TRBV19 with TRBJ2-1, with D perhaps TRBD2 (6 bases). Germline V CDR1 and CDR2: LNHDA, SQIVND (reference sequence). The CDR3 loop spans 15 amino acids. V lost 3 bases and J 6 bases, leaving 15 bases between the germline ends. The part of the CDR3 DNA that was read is TGTGCCAGTAGTATCGATAGCGGTACGATCAATGAG. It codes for CASSIDSGTINE. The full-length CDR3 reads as CASSIDSGTINEQFF. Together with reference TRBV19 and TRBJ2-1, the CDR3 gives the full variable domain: DGGITQSPKYLFRKEGQNVTLSCEQNLNHDAMYWYRQDPGQGLRLIYYSQIVNDFQKGDIAEGYSVSREKKESFPLTVTSAQKNPTAFYLCASSIDSGTINEQFFGPGTRLTVL.

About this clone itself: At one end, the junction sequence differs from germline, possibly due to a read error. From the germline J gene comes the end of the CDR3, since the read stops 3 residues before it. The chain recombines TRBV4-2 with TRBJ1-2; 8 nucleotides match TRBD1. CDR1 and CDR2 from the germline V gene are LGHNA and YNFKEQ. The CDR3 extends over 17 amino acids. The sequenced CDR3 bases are TGCGCCAGCAGCCAACGATCGCGCAACAGGGGGAACTATGGC. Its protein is CASSQRSRNRGNYG. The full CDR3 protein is CASSQRSRNRGNYGYTF.

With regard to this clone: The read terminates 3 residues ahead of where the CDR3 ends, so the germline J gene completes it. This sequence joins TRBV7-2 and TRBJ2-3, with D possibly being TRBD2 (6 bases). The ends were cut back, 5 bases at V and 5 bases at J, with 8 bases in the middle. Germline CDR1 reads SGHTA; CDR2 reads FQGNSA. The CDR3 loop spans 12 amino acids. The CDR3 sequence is CASSPGLDTQYF. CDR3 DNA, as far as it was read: TGTGCCAGCAGCCCGGGACTAGATACG.

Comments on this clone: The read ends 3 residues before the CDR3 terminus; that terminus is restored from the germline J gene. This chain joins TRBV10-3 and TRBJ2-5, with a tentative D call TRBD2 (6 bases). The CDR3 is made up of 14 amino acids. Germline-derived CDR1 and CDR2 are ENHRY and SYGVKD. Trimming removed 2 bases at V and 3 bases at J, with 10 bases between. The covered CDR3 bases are TGTGCCATCAGTGAGGGGGGGAGGAAAGAGACC. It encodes CAISEGGRKET. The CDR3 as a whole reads CAISEGGRKETQYF.

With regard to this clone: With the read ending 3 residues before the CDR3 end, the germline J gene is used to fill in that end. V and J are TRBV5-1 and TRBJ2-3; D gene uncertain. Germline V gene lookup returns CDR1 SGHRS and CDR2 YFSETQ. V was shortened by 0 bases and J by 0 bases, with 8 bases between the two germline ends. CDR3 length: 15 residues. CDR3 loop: CASSLVSVSTDTQYF. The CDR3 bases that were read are TGCGCCAGCAGCTTGGTGTCAGTTAGCACAGATACG.

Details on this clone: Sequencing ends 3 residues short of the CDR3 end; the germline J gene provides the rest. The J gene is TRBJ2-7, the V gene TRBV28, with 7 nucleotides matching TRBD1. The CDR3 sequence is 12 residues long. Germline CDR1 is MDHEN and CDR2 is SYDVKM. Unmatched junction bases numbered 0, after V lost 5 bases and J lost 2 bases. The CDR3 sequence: CASSTGAYEQYF. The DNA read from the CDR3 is TGTGCCAGCAGTACAGGGGCCTACGAG.